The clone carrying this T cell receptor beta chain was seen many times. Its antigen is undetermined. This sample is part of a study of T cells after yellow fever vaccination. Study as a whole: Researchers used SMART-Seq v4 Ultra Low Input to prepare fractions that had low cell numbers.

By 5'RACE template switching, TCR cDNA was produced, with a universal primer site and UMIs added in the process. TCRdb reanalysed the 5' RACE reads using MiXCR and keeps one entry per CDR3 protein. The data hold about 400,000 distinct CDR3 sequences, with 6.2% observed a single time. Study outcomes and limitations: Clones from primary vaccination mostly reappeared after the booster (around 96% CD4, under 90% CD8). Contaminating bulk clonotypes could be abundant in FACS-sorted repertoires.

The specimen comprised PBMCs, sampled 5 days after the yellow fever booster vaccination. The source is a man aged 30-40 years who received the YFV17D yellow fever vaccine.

The CDR3 DNA is TGCAGCGTAGCACGACTAGCGGACTACAATGAGCAGTTCTTC. Amino acid sequence: CSVARLADYNEQFF. This chain connects TRBV29-1 to TRBJ2-1; TRBD2 aligns across 9 bases. In germline, CDR1 is SQVTM, CDR2 ANQGSEA. V was pared by 6 bases and J by 3 bases, with 6 bases of the junction left unmatched. The CDR3 is 14 residues long.